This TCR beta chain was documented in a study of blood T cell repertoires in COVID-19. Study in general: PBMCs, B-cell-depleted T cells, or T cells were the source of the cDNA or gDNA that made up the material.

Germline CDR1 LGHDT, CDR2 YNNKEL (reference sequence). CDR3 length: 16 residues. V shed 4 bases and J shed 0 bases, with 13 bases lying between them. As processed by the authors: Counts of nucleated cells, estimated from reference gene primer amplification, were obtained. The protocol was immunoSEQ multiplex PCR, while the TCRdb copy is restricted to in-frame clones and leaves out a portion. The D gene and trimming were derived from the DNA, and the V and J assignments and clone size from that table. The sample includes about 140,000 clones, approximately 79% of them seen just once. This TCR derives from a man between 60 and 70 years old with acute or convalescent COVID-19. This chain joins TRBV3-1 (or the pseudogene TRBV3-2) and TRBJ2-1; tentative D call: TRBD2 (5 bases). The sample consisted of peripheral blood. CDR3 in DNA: TGTGCCAGCAGCCCTTTAGGTAGCGTCTCCTACAATGAGCAGTTCTTC. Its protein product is CASSPLGSVSYNEQFF.